This TCR beta chain was captured in a study of graft-versus-host responses after intestinal transplantation. This clone appeared a single time. Processing was applied to graft tissue in order to liberate intraepithelial and lamina propria lymphocytes. CDR3 length: 15 amino acids. The V gene's germline CDR1 is SGHNT and CDR2 YYREEE (reference sequence). J lost 4 bases, V lost 3 bases, and 5 bases had no gene match. Only in-frame clones appear in the TCRdb table, and some are missing; sequencing was by immunoSEQ multiplex PCR. The sample consists of 3,500 to 5,000 clones, about 74% of them appearing once.

This TCR was sampled from a human patient who received an intestinal transplant, so some T cells may come from the graft donor. The sequencing here drew on ileum tissue, taken approximately 340 days after intestinal transplantation. This sequence joins TRBV5-4 and TRBJ2-3, with TRBD2 matching over 10 bases. Here the CDR3 reads CASSSGLAFPDTQYF. As DNA, the CDR3 is TGTGCCAGCAGCTCGGGACTAGCGTTCCCAGATACGCAGTATTTT.